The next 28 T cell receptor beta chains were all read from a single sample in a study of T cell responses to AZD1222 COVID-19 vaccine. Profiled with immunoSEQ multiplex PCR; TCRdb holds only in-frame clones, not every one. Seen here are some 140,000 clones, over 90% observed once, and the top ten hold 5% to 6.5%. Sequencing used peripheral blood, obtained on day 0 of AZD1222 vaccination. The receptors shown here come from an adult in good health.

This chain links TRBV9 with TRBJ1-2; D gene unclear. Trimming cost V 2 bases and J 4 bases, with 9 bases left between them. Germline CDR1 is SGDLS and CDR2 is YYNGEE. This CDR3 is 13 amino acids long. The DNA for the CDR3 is TGTGCCAGCAGCGTGGATAGCGGCTATGGCTACACCTTC. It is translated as CASSVDSGYGYTF.

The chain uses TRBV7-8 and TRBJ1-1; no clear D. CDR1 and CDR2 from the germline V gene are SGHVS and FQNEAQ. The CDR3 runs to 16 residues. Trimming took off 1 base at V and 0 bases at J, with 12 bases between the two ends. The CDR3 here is CASSLEAQLMNTEAFF. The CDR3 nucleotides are TGTGCCAGCAGCTTAGAAGCACAGCTTATGAACACTGAAGCTTTCTTT.

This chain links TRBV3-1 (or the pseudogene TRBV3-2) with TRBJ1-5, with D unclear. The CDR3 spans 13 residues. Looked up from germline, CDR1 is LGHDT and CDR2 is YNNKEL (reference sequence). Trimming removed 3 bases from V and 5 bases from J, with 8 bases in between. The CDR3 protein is CASSHGRDQPQHF. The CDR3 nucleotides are TGTGCCAGCAGCCACGGGCGGGATCAGCCCCAGCATTTT.

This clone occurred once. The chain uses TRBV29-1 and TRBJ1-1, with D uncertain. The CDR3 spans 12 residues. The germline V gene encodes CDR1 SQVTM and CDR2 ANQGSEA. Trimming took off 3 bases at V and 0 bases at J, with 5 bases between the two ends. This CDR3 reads CSVDPMNTEAFF. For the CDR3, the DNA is TGCAGCGTTGATCCCATGAACACTGAAGCTTTCTTT.

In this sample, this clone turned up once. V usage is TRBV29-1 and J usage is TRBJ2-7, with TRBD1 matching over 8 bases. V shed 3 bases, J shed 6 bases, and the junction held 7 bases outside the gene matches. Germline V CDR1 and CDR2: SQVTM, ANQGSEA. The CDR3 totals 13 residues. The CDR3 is CSVDGTGTVEQYF. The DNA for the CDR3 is TGCAGCGTTGATGGGACAGGAACCGTCGAGCAGTACTTC.

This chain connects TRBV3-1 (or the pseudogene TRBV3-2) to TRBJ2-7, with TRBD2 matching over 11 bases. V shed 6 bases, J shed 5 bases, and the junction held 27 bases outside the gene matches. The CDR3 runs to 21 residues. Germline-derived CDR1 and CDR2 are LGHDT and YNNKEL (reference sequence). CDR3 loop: CASRYNPRLAGGTPYPHEQYF. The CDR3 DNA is TGTGCCAGCAGGTACAACCCCCGCCTAGCGGGAGGTACCCCCTATCCCCACGAGCAGTACTTC.

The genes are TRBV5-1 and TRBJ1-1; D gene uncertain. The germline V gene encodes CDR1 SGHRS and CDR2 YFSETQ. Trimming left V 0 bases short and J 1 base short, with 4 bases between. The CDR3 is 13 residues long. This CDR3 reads CASSLGWNTEAFF. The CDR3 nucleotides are TGCGCCAGCAGCTTGGGCTGGAACACTGAAGCTTTCTTT. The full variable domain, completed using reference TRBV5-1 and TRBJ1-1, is KAGVTQTPRYLIKTRGQQVTLSCSPISGHRSVSWYQQTPGQGLQFLFEYFSETQRNKGNFPGRFSGRQFSNSRSEMNVSTLELGDSALYLCASSLGWNTEAFFGQGTRLTVV.

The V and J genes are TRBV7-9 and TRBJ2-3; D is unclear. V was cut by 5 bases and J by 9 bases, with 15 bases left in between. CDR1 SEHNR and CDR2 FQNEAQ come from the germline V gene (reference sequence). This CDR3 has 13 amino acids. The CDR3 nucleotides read TGTGCCAGCAGCCTACAAAGTCTATTGACGCAGTATTTT. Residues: CASSLQSLLTQYF.

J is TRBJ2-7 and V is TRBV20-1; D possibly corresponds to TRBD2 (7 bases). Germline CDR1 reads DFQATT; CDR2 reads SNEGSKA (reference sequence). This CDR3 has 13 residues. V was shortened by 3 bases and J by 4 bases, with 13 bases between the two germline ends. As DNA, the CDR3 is TGCAGTGCTAGTAACCGGGGGGCATACGAGCAGTACTTC. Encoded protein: CSASNRGAYEQYF.

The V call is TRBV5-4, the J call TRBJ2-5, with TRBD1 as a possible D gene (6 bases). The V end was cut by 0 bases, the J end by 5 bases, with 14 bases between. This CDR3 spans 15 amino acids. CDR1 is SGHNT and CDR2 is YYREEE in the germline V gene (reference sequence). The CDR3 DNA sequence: TGTGCCAGCAGCTTGGAAGAGGGCAGGGGTGAGACCCAGTACTTC. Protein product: CASSLEEGRGETQYF.

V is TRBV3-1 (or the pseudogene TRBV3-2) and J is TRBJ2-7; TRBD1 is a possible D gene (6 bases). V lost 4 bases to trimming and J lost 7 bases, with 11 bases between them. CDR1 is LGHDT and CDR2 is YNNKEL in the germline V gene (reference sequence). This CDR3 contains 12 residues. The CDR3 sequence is CASSLQGNEQYF. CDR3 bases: TGTGCCAGCAGCCTACAGGGTAATGAGCAGTACTTC.

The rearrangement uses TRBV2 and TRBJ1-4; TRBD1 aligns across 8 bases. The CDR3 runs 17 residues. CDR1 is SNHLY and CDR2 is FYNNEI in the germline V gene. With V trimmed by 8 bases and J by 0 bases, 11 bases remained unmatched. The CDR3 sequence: CASQRQGTFATNEKLFF. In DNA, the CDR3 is TGTGCCAGCCAACGACAGGGGACATTCGCAACTAATGAAAAACTGTTTTTT.

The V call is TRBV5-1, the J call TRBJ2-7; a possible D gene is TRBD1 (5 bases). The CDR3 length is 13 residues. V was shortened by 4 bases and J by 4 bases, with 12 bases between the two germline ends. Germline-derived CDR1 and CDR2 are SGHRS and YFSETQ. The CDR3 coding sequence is TGCGCCAGCAGCCCCTCCGACAGTTACGAGCAGTACTTC. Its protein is CASSPSDSYEQYF.

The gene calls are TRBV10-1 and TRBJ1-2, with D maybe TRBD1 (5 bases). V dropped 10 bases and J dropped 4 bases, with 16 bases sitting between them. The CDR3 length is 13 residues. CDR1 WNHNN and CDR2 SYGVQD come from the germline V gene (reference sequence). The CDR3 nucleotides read TGCGCCATCCTGGGACGGAAATTCTATGGCTACACCTTC. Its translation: CAILGRKFYGYTF.

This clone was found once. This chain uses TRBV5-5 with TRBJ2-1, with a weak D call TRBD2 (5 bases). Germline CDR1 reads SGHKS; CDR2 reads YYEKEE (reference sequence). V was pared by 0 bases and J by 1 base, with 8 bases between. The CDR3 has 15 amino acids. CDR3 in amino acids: CASSLGGESYNEQFF. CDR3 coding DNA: TGTGCCAGCAGCTTGGGGGGAGAGTCCTACAATGAGCAGTTCTTC.

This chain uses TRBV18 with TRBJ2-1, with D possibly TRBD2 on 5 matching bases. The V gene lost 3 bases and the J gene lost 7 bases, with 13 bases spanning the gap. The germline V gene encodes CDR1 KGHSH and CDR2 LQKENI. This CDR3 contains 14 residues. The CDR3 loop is CASSPGASENEQFF. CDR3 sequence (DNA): TGTGCCAGCTCACCGGGAGCGTCGGAGAATGAGCAGTTCTTC. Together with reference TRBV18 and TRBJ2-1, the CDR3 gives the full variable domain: NAGVMQNPRHLVRRRGQEARLRCSPMKGHSHVYWYRQLPEEGLKFMVYLQKENIIDESGMPKERFSAEFPKEGPSILRIQQVVRGDSAAYFCASSPGASENEQFFGPGTRLTVL.

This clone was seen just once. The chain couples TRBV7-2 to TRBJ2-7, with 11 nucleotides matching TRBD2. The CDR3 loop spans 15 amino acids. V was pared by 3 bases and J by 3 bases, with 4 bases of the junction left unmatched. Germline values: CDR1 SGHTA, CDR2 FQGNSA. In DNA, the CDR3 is TGTGCCAGCAGCTTGATACTAGCGGGAGACTACGAGCAGTACTTC. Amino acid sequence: CASSLILAGDYEQYF. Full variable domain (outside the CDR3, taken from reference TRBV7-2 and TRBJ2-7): GAGVSQSPSNKVTEKGKDVELRCDPISGHTALYWYRQSLGQGLEFLIYFQGNSAPDKSGLPSDRFSAERTGGSVSTLTIQRTQQEDSAVYLCASSLILAGDYEQYFGPGTRLTVT.

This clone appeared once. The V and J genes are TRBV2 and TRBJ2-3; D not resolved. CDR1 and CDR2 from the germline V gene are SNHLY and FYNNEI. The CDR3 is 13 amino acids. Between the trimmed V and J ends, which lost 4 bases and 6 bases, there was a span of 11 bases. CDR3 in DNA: TGTGCCAGCAGTGGAGTTGTCGGGGATACGCAGTATTTT. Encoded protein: CASSGVVGDTQYF.

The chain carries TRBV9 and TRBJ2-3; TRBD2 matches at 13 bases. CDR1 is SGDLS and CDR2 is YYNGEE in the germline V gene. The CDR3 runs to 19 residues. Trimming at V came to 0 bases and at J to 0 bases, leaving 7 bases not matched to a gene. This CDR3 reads CASSVARTSGRSSTDTQYF. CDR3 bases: TGTGCCAGCAGCGTAGCCCGGACTAGCGGGAGAAGTAGCACAGATACGCAGTATTTT.

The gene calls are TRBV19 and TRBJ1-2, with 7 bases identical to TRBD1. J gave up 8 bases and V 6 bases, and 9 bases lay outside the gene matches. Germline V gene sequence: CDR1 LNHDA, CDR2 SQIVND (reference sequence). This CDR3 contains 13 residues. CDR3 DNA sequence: TGTGCCAGTAGGGGGGAGAGACAGGGAGGCTACACCTTC. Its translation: CASRGERQGGYTF.

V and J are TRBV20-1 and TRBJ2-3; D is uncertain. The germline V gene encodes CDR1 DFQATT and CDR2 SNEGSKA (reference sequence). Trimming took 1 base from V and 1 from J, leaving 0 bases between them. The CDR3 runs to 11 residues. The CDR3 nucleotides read TGCAGTGCTAGAGGCACAGATACGCAGTATTTT. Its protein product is CSARGTDTQYF.

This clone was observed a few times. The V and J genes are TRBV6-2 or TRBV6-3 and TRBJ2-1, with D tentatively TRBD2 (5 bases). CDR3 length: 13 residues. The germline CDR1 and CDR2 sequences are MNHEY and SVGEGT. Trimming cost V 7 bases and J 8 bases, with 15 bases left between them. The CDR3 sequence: CASTPPRGDEQFF. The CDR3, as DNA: TGTGCCAGCACCCCCCCTCGGGGTGATGAGCAGTTCTTC.

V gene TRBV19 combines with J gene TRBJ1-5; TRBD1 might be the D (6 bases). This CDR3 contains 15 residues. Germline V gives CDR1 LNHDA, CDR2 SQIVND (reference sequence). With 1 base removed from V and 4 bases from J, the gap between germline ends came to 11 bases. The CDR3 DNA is TGTGCCAGTAGTATAGGTGGGGGCTGGAATCAGCCCCAGCATTTT. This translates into CASSIGGGWNQPQHF.

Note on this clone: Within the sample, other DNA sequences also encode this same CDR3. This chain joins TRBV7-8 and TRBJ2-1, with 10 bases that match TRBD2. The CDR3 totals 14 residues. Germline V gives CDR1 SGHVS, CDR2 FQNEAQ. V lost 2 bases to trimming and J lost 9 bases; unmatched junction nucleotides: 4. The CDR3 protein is CASSLLAGEGEQFF. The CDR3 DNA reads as TGTGCCAGCAGCTTACTAGCGGGAGAGGGTGAGCAGTTCTTC.

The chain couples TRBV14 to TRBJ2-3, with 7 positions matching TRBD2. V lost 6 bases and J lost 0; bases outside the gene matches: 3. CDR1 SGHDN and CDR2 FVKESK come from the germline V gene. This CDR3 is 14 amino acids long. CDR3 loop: CASRRAGSTDTQYF. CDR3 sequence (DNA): TGTGCCAGCAGACGAGCGGGGAGCACAGATACGCAGTATTTT.

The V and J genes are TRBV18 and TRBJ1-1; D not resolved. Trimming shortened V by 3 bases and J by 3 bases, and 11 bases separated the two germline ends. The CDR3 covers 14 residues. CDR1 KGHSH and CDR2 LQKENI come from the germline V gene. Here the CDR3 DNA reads TGTGCCAGCTCACCGGGAGTCCGGGACACTGAAGCTTTCTTT. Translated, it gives CASSPGVRDTEAFF.

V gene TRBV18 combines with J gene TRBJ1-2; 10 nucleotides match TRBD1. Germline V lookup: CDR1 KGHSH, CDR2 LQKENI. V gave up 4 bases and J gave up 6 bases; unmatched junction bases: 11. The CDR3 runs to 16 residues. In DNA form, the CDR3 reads TGTGCCAGCTCACTCTCACTTGGGACAGGGGAAGATGGCTACACCTTC. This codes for CASSLSLGTGEDGYTF.

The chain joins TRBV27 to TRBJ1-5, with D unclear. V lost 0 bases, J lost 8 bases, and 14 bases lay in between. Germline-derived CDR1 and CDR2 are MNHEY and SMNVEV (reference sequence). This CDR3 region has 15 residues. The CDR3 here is CASSLSPPAGKPQHF. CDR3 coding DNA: TGTGCCAGCAGTTTATCCCCCCCCGCAGGAAAGCCCCAGCATTTT.